Listed below are T cell receptor beta chains from one sample, sequenced in a study of cytomegalovirus exposure and HLA in healthy donors. Repertoires were generated with immunoSEQ multiplex PCR, while TCRdb's copy carries only in-frame clones and drops some. The sample carries fewer than 100,000 clones, 78% recorded once. Material: PBMCs. Receptors originate from a male donor in good health and CMV-seropositive. Each CDR3 is given with its conserved first and last residue. A D gene is named only where the DNA matches it firmly. Where a row states a size, it is once, few, many or the class of an expanded clone; other rows omit it.

D	V	J	size	CDR3	DNA
NA	TRBV5-6	TRBJ1-5	NA	CASSQTGPGRGSQPQHF	TGTGCCAGCAGCCAAACTGGACCGGGCAGGGGCAGTCAGCCCCAGCATTTT
TRBD1	TRBV25-1	TRBJ2-7	NA	CASTSWTGPYEQYF	TGTGCCAGCACCTCCTGGACAGGTCCCTACGAGCAGTACTTC
NA	TRBV15	TRBJ1-2	few	CATSRDQGSYTF	TGTGCCACCAGCAGAGATCAGGGCAGCTACACCTTC
NA	TRBV29-1	TRBJ2-3	NA	CSVPLGSGTADTQYF	TGCAGCGTCCCCCTTGGTAGCGGGACAGCAGATACGCAGTATTTT
TRBD1	TRBV4-1	TRBJ2-1	once	CASSQAQGVDEQFF	TGCGCCAGCAGCCAAGCACAGGGGGTCGATGAGCAGTTCTTC
NA	TRBV15	TRBJ2-2	NA	CATSRGDTGELFF	TGTGCCACCAGCAGAGGAGACACCGGGGAGCTGTTTTTT
TRBD2	TRBV5-1	TRBJ2-7	few	CASSERDYSYEQYF	TGCGCCAGCAGCGAACGGGACTACTCCTACGAGCAGTACTTC
TRBD2	TRBV28	TRBJ2-5	once	CASRASGGETQYF	TGTGCCAGCAGGGCTAGCGGGGGGGAGACCCAGTACTTC
TRBD1	TRBV7-9	TRBJ2-4	NA	CASSLGQGVDF	TGTGCCAGCAGCCTCGGACAGGGGGTCGACTTC
TRBD2	TRBV11-3	TRBJ2-2	NA	CASSWGTSGGNTGELFF	TGTGCCAGCAGCTGGGGGACTAGCGGGGGGAACACCGGGGAGCTGTTTTTT
NA	TRBV27	TRBJ1-2	NA	CASSFSQGYGYTF	TGTGCCAGCAGTTTCAGTCAGGGATACGGCTACACCTTC
TRBD2	TRBV5-1	TRBJ2-3	NA	CASSPLAGVSRSRPDTQYF	TGCGCCAGCAGCCCTCTAGCGGGAGTAAGTAGGTCACGCCCAGATACGCAGTATTTT
TRBD1	TRBV7-9	TRBJ2-7	NA	CASSPLGAGTGGSEQYF	TGTGCCAGCAGCCCCCTGGGGGCCGGGACAGGGGGCTCCGAGCAGTACTTC
NA	TRBV9	TRBJ2-7	once	CASSAYESSLREGYF	TGTGCCAGCAGCGCTTACGAGTCGAGCCTTAGAGAGGGGTACTTC
NA	TRBV9	TRBJ1-3	NA	CASSVAQAGQDTIYF	TGTGCCAGCAGCGTAGCCCAGGCTGGGCAAGACACCATATATTTT
TRBD2	TRBV5-4	TRBJ2-3	NA	CASSPGTSGVYADTQYF	TGTGCCAGCAGCCCCGGGACTAGCGGGGTGTACGCAGATACGCAGTATTTT
NA	TRBV30	TRBJ2-7	NA	CAWSPDNSYEQYF	TGTGCCTGGAGCCCAGACAACTCCTACGAGCAGTACTTC
NA	TRBV10-3	TRBJ1-3	once	CAISEGQKSSGNTIYF	TGTGCCATCAGTGAAGGACAGAAGAGCTCTGGAAACACCATATATTTT
NA	TRBV4-2	TRBJ2-2	once	CASSQEMGDTGELFF	TGTGCCAGCAGCCAAGAAATGGGAGACACCGGGGAGCTGTTTTTT
TRBD1	TRBV28	TRBJ1-4	NA	CASKSGTGHEKLFF	TGTGCCAGCAAGTCCGGGACAGGGCATGAAAAACTGTTTTTT
NA	TRBV30	TRBJ2-1	NA	CAWSRGHFTDEQFF	TGTGCCTGGAGTAGGGGACACTTTACAGATGAGCAGTTCTTC
NA	TRBV6-6	TRBJ1-1	few	CASRSGSWGDTEAFF	TGTGCCAGCAGGTCCGGGTCATGGGGCGACACTGAAGCTTTCTTT
TRBD2	TRBV6-5	TRBJ2-1	few	CASRLTSGDYNEQFF	TGTGCCAGCAGGCTGACTAGCGGAGACTACAATGAGCAGTTCTTC
TRBD1	TRBV5-1	TRBJ2-1	NA	CASSAAQGGSYNEQFF	TGCGCCAGCAGCGCGGCACAGGGGGGCTCCTACAATGAGCAGTTCTTC
NA	TRBV2	TRBJ2-7	once	CASRGTRDGYF	TGTGCCAGCAGGGGTACTAGAGATGGGTACTTC